The clone carrying this T cell receptor beta chain occurred many times. The data originate from a study of CD8 T cells in ankylosing spondylitis. This CDR3 spans 14 amino acids. TCRdb processed the 5' RACE reads anew with MiXCR; each CDR3 protein has one entry. There are some 130,000 distinct CDR3 sequences in the sample; approximately 7.4% occur only once, and 12% lies in the top ten. This TCR was recovered from a female donor with ankylosing spondylitis or in good health (not recorded which). The specimen was blood, either unsorted or a sorted T cell fraction (not recorded which). The chain employs TRBV21-1 and TRBJ1-1. TRBV21-1 represents a pseudogene. CDR3 DNA: TGTGCCAGGAAGCAAAAGGCCCTCCGGAGGGAAGCTTTCTTT. The encoded protein is CARKQKALRREAFF.